Below, one TCR beta chain is given with its context. The target of this receptor is not known. No much larger clone is present one base from it, and per-base qualities are unavailable. The source of the sample is a study of blood T cell repertoires in COVID-19 (TCRdb year 2020). About the study as a whole: Samples covering the acute and convalescent phases of COVID-19 were provided by collaborators in the United States, Italy and Spain. The prospective study material was composed of cDNA or gDNA derived from T cells, B-cell-depleted T cells, or PBMCs. Subjects who had been exposed to COVID-19, were actively infected with it, or had recovered from it provided the deeply sampled blood TCRbeta repertoires that made up the dataset. A freely available public database, intended as a resource for researchers studying the immune response to SARS-CoV-2, is where the repertoires were released. Samples were obtained from the ongoing ImmuneRACE study (first 160 participants) and from over 1,000 subjects provided by 6 global collaborators. Sample metadata almost always included a de-identified subject ID, COVID-19 status, age in years and sex. Where HLA class I and class II types were available, the types were taken from metadata supplied by the sample provider, not from assay-based typing. Results the study describes overall, beyond this receptor: The quantity of clinical and demographic metadata differed by source and by participant and was supplied without curation.

In the germline V gene, CDR1 corresponds to MRHNA and CDR2 to SNTAGT. Spanning cysteine to phenylalanine, the CDR3 consists of 16 amino acids. The entry retains the CDR3 DNA only, 48 bases that are in frame from base 1. The V and J ends are trimmed by 6 bases and 0 bases, leaving 12 bases between them. Enrolling through a virtual design, the prospective study's participants ranged in age from about 18 to 100 years and lived across 20 to 30 United States geographic areas. Cohort assignment in the prospective study relied on participant-reported clinical history from a screening survey and a study questionnaire. In the prospective study, mobile phlebotomists collected whole blood, serum and a nasopharyngeal or oropharyngeal swab from each participant. Over a 2-month period, participants in the prospective study had the option of providing additional blood draws and questionnaires. Prospective study blood samples were shipped either frozen or at room temperature before DNA extraction.

TCRbeta CDR3 regions were amplified from genomic DNA by means of the immunoSEQ Assay, a bias-controlled multiplex PCR. The authors' analysis ran thus. The number of nucleated cells in each sample was estimated by amplification of reference gene primers within the assay. Sequence reads were collapsed and filtered to measure the absolute abundance of every unique TCRbeta CDR3 rearrangement. For each sample, productive Simpson clonality was calculated as the square root of Simpson's diversity index over productive rearrangements. Sourced from immuneACCESS, this table was stored by TCRdb with only in-frame sequences that have V and J called. A share of the clones is absent; for the studies checked, an unresolved V gene accounts for under half, and the remainder has no known explanation. V, J and clone size derive from that table, while D and trimming were established from the DNA sequence. A total of 220,000 or so clones appear in this sample, 85% to 90% of them only once. The ten largest clonotypes hold under 3.5% of the sample.

Sample: PBMCs or T cells enriched from blood (not recorded which). The rearrangement joined TRBV6-4 to TRBJ1-6; the D gene assignment is ambiguous. This clonotype was obtained from a woman in her late teens or twenties in a cohort exposed to, infected with or recovered from COVID-19 (not recorded which). The CDR3: CASSATDSSYNSPLHF. The DNA reads as follows: TGTGCCAGCAGCGCTACAGATAGCTCCTATAATTCACCCCTCCACTTT.